The present T cell receptor (beta chain) was sequenced within a study of cytomegalovirus exposure and HLA in healthy donors. Germline CDR1 reads SGHNT; CDR2 reads YYREEE (reference sequence). This CDR3 contains 13 residues. V shed 5 bases, J shed 2 bases, and the junction held 2 bases outside the gene matches. Findings of the study overall: Accurate prediction of most subjects' HLA-A and HLA-B alleles from TCR beta sequences was reported. HLA alleles were associated with around 17,000 TCR beta sequences in a later analysis at 0.05 false discovery rate.

Worth noting for this clone: Its antigen remains unidentified.

Primers: 60 Vbeta forward and 13 Jbeta reverse. Measured with immunoSEQ multiplex PCR; TCRdb has only the in-frame clones, and not every one. The sample holds 150,000 to 200,000 clones, roughly 80% seen once. V is TRBV5-4 and J is TRBJ2-3, with 7 bases identical to TRBD2. The TCR originated in a man in his thirties or forties in good health and CMV-seropositive. The sample taken for sequencing was PBMCs. The CDR3 region is CASRAGATDTQYF. Here the CDR3 DNA reads TGTGCCAGCAGGGCGGGAGCCACAGATACGCAGTATTTT.